The TCR beta chain described here comes from a study of CD8 T cells in ankylosing spondylitis (dated by TCRdb to between 2016 and 2019). Some background on the complete study: The study profiled T cell receptor beta repertoires in healthy donors and ankylosing spondylitis patients to find disease-linked TCR variants. In total, the full study cohort was made up of approximately 99 healthy donors and about two dozen ankylosing spondylitis patients. Peripheral blood was sampled, and synovial fluid was additionally collected from ankylosing spondylitis patients.

The full study reports these points: Some TCR beta motif variants had previously been reported in synovial fluid and blood of reactive arthritis patients, which suggested common disease-initiation mechanisms. Blood from ankylosing spondylitis patients appeared to be characterized by a TCR beta motif made up of about 8 highly homologous amino acid variants. Significant enrichment of the disease-linked clones was reported in matched synovial fluid samples from ankylosing spondylitis patients. The disease-linked clones showed a CD8+ phenotype and occurred at relatively low frequencies in peripheral blood.

CDR3 length: 15 amino acids, cysteine to phenylalanine. The entry retains the CDR3 DNA only, 45 bases that are in frame from base 1. At the junction V is shortened by 10 bases and J by 5 bases, with 22 bases in between. CDR1 SEHNR and CDR2 FQNEAQ are derived from the germline V gene (reference sequence). The instrument given in TCRdb is Illumina HiSeq 2500. Quantitative 5'-RACE with molecular barcodes was used to prepare TCR beta libraries. As for how the authors treated the data: A new computational method, built on a probabilistic model of VDJ rearrangement, was used to identify disease-linked TCR variants. TCRdb reanalyzed the raw reads on its own, using fastp at Q25 for trimming and MiXCR for clone calling, and kept in-frame beta chains. Every CDR3 protein is listed once, alongside the most common genes and DNA of its rows. The V and J calls were not made by the authors but by TCRdb's processing. This sample is represented by fewer than 200,000 distinct CDR3 sequences; 15% to 20% of them were singletons. The leading ten clones occupy around 4.1% of the sample.

In its sample, this clonotype was seen many times. Its binding antigen is unknown. No base quality values were provided; no much bigger clone lies one nucleotide off. Sample: blood, either unsorted or a sorted T cell fraction (not recorded which). The sequence is built from TRBV7-9 and TRBJ2-3, with TRBD2 tentatively as D gene (5 bases match). This receptor was obtained from a male donor aged 10 to 30 with ankylosing spondylitis or in good health (not recorded which). Donor details come from another sample of the same person, matched by shared clones. The DNA reads as follows: TGTGCCACCCCTATGGAACGGGAATTGAGAGATACGCAGTATTTT. The resulting protein is CATPMERELRDTQYF.